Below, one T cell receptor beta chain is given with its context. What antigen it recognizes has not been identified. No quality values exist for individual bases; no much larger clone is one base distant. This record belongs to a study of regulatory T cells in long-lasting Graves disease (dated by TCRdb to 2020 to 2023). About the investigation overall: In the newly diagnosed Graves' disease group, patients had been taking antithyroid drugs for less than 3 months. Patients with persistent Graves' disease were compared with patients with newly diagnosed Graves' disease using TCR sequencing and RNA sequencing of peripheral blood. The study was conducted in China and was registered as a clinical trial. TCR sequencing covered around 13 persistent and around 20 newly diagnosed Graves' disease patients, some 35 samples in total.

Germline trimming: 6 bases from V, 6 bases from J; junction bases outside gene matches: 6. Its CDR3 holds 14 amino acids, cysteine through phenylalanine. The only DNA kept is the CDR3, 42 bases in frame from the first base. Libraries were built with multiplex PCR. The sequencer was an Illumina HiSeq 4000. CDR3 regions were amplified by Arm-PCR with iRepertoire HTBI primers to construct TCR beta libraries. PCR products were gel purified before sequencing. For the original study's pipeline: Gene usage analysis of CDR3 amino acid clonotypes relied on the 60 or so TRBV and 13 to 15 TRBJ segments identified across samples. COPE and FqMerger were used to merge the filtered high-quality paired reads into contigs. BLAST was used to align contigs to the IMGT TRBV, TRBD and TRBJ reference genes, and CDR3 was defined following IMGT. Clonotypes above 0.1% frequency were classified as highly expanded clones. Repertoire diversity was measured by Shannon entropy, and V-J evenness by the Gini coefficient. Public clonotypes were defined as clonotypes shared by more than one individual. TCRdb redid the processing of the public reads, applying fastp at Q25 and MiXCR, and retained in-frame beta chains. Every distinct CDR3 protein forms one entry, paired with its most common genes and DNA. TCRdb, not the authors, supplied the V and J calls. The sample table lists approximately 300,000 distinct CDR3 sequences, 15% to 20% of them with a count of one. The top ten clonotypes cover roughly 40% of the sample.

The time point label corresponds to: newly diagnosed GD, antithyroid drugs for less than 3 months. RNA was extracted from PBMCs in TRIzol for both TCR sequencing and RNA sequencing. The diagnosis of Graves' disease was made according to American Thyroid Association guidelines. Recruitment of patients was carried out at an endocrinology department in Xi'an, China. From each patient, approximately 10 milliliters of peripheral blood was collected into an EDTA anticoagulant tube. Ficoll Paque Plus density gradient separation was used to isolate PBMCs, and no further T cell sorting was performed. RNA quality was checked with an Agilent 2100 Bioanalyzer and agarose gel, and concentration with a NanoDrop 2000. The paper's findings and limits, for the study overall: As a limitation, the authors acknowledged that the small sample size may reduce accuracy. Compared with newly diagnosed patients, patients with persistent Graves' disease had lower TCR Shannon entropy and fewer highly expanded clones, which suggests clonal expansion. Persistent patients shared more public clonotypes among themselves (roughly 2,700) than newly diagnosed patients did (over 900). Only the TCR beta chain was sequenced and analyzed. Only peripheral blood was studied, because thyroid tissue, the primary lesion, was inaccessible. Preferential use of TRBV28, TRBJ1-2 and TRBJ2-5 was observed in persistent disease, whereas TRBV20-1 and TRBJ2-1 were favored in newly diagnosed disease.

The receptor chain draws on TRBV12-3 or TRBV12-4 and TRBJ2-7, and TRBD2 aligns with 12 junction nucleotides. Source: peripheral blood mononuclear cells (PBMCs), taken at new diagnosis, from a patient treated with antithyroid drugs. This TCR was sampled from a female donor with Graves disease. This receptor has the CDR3 CASSWTSGMGEQYF. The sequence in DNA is TGTGCCAGCAGCTGGACTAGCGGGATGGGCGAGCAGTACTTC.